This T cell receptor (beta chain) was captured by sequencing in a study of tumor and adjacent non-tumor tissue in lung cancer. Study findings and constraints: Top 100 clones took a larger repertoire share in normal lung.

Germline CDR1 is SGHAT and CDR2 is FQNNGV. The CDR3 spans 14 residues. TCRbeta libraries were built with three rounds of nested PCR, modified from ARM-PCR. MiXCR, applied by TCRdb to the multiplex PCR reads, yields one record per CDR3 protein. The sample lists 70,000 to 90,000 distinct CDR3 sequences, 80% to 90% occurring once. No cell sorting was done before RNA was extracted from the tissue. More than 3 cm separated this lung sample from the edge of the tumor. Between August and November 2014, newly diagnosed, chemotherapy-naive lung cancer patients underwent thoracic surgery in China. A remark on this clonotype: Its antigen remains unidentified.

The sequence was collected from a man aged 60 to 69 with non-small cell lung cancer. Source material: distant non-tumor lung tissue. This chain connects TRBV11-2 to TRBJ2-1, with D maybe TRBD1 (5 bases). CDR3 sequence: CTTSLVEQDNEQFF. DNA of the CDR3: TGTACCACCAGTTTAGTTGAACAGGACAATGAGCAGTTCTTC.